Shown below are 14 T cell receptor beta chains from a single sample sequenced in a study of T cells in Graves' hyperthyroidism and ophthalmopathy. Amplified TCR beta CDR3 regions came from RNA transcripts. HTBI primers were the set used in a first-round RT-PCR of the TCR CDR3. MiXCR, run by TCRdb on the multiplex PCR reads, gives a single entry per CDR3 protein. The sample holds roughly 500,000 distinct CDR3 sequences, approximately 25% seen once. Sequenced: blood. The receptors were sampled from a young woman with Graves' ophthalmopathy.

This clonotype has a count of ten or more. The V gene is TRBV2, the J gene TRBJ2-5; D gene ambiguous. Deletions cut 6 bases from V and 3 bases from J, with 11 bases between. The CDR3 sequence is 13 residues long. Germline-derived CDR1 and CDR2 are SNHLY and FYNNEI. DNA of the CDR3: TGTGCCAGCAGCAACTACCAGGAAGAGACCCAGTACTTC. It codes for CASSNYQEETQYF.

The V gene is TRBV27, the J gene TRBJ1-1; TRBD1 might be the D (6 bases). Per germline, CDR1 MNHEY and CDR2 SMNVEV (reference sequence). V lost 7 bases, J lost 3 bases, and 18 bases lay in between. The CDR3 runs 15 residues. The CDR3 DNA reads TGTGCCAGCACCGAGCGGGGGCGGGTTGACACTGAAGCTTTCTTT. This encodes CASTERGRVDTEAFF.

This clonotype was seen ten or more times. The V call is TRBV7-9, the J call TRBJ2-4, with D possibly being TRBD1 or TRBD2 (5 bases each). This CDR3 contains 12 residues. Per germline, CDR1 SEHNR and CDR2 FQNEAQ (reference sequence). Trimming left V 8 bases short and J 7 bases short, with 12 bases between. CDR3 DNA: TGTGCCAGCCGGGACGGACATAACATTCAGTACTTC. This sequence encodes CASRDGHNIQYF.

The CDR3 here is CASSQGAENSDYEQYF. The CDR3 DNA is TGCGCCAGCAGCCAAGGGGCCGAGAACAGTGACTACGAGCAGTACTTC. This rearrangement joins TRBV4-1 to TRBJ2-7; D not resolved. From germline, CDR1 is MGHRA and CDR2 YSYEKL. Trimming pared 1 base from V and 3 bases from J, leaving 16 bases between. The CDR3 loop spans 16 amino acids.

Remarks on this clonotype: It is unclear where the CDR3 begins or ends on the DNA, so no DNA is shown, and the CDR3 is as TCRdb lists it. The chain has TRBV12-3 or TRBV12-4 and TRBJ1-1. The CDR3 sequence runs 16 residues, both termini included. The CDR3 loop is CASILGSTVVNTEAFF.

This clonotype was found once. An end of the junction differs from the germline gene, which may be a read error. The DNA of the CDR3 is TGTGCCAGCAGTTTAAGGGGATTCCCTGAAGCTTTCTTC. It is translated as CASSLRGFPEAFF. The chain uses TRBV12-3 or TRBV12-4 and TRBJ1-1, with D possibly being TRBD1 (5 bases). The length of the CDR3 is 13 residues.

This clonotype was seen a few times. The rearrangement joins TRBV9 to TRBJ2-1, with 10 bases matching TRBD2. With V trimmed by 0 bases and J by 4 bases, 1 base remained unmatched. The CDR3 is made up of 15 amino acids. Germline-derived CDR1 and CDR2 are SGDLS and YYNGEE. The CDR3 DNA is TGTGCCAGCAGCGTAGAACTAGCGGGGTACAATGAGCAGTTCTTC. Translated: CASSVELAGYNEQFF. The whole variable domain, filled in from reference TRBV9 and TRBJ2-1, reads DSGVTQTPKHLITATGQRVTLRCSPRSGDLSVYWYQQSLDQGLQFLIQYYNGEERAKGNILERFSAQQFPDLHSELNLSSLELGDSALYFCASSVELAGYNEQFFGPGTRLTVL.

The chain uses TRBV7-8 and TRBJ2-4; D gene unclear. Trimming removed 2 bases at V and 7 bases at J, with 12 bases between. The CDR3 contains 14 residues. CDR1 SGHVS and CDR2 FQNEAQ come from the germline V gene. The DNA of the CDR3 is TGTGCCAGCAGCTTAAGTCGGGCACGGAACATTCAGTACTTC. Translation: CASSLSRARNIQYF. Filled out from reference TRBV7-8 and TRBJ2-4, the complete variable domain reads GAGVSQSPRYKVAKRGQDVALRCDPISGHVSLFWYQQALGQGPEFLTYFQNEAQLDKSGLPSDRFFAERPEGSVSTLKIQRTQQEDSAVYLCASSLSRARNIQYFGAGTRLSVL.

This clonotype was seen many times. The genes are TRBV6-1 and TRBJ2-7; TRBD2 matches at 9 bases. Germline CDR1 MNHNS, CDR2 SASEGT. The junction had 4 bases not matched to a gene; V was cut back by 7 bases and J by 6 bases. There are 12 residues in the CDR3. This chain's CDR3 is CASTETSGEQYF. CDR3 nucleotide sequence: TGTGCCAGCACTGAGACTAGCGGCGAGCAGTACTTC.

The sample holds many counts of this clonotype. This rearrangement joins TRBV11-1 to TRBJ2-5; either TRBD1 or TRBD2 may supply D (5 bases each). V gave up 3 bases and J gave up 5 bases, with 10 bases separating them. In germline, CDR1 is SGHAT, CDR2 FQDESV (reference sequence). The CDR3 spans 13 residues. CDR3 DNA sequence: TGTGCCAGCAGCTTTGAGGGGATGGAGACCCAGTACTTC. This gives the protein CASSFEGMETQYF.

This clonotype has a count of ten or more. The rearrangement uses TRBV11-2 and TRBJ2-7; TRBD1 is a possible D gene (6 bases). V was cut by 5 bases and J by 3 bases, with 11 bases left in between. Per germline, CDR1 SGHAT and CDR2 FQNNGV. The CDR3 spans 13 residues. In DNA form, the CDR3 reads TGTGCCAGCAGCCAGTCGACAGGCTACGAGCAGTACTTC. Translated: CASSQSTGYEQYF.

This clonotype was recorded at least ten times. This chain links TRBV20-1 with TRBJ2-5; 11 bases line up with TRBD2. V dropped 0 bases and J dropped 10; count of bases not matched to a gene: 4. The CDR3 loop spans 13 amino acids. In germline, CDR1 is DFQATT, CDR2 SNEGSKA (reference sequence). Here the CDR3 reads CSARDLLAGDQYF. CDR3 in DNA: TGCAGTGCTAGAGATCTACTAGCGGGGGACCAGTACTTC.

This rearrangement joins TRBV5-1 to TRBJ2-7; TRBD1 matches at 7 bases. There are 15 residues in the CDR3. V was clipped by 0 bases and J by 2 bases; unmatched bases: 5. CDR1 is SGHRS and CDR2 is YFSETQ in the germline V gene. The CDR3 region is CASSLGTGRAYEQYF. In DNA, the CDR3 is TGCGCCAGCAGCTTGGGGACAGGACGGGCCTACGAGCAGTACTTC.

Ten or more counts support this clonotype. The chain employs TRBV2 and TRBJ1-1; 9 bases match TRBD1. The CDR3 extends over 12 amino acids. J lost 9 bases, V lost 5 bases, and 4 bases had no gene match. Germline values: CDR1 SNHLY, CDR2 FYNNEI. Written as DNA, the CDR3 is TGTGCCAGCAGTAGGGACAGGGTTAAAGCTTTCTTT. Translated: CASSRDRVKAFF.